The 18 T cell receptor beta chains below come from one sample, sequenced in a study of Ad26.COV2.S vaccination and SARS-CoV-2 variants. Using immunoSEQ multiplex PCR, the repertoire was profiled, and TCRdb retains in-frame clones only, with some absent. There are around 300,000 clones in the sample; roughly 90% occur only once, and 5.5% lies in the top ten. This sample's treatment: around 19 received Ad26.COV2.S at low or high dose, single or two shots; about five received placebo; per-sample allocation not given. Collection of the samples took place on day 63 after the first injection of vaccine or placebo. The specimen comprised peripheral blood, sampled in a trial of Ad26.COV2.S vaccine versus placebo. The receptors originated from a person aged 18-65 years who received the Ad26.COV2.S COVID-19 vaccine or a placebo.

The chain links TRBV5-1 to TRBJ1-4, with D perhaps TRBD1 (6 bases). V lost 6 bases and J lost 0, with 24 bases in between. The CDR3 totals 19 residues. Germline CDR1 SGHRS, CDR2 YFSETQ. The CDR3: CASTKNTPGGGPTNEKLFF. The CDR3 DNA follows: TGCGCCAGCACCAAAAATACACCTGGAGGGGGACCAACTAATGAAAAACTGTTTTTT.

The gene calls are TRBV4-1 and TRBJ2-7; perhaps TRBD2 as D (5 bases). Germline V gene data show CDR1 as MGHRA and CDR2 as YSYEKL. This CDR3 has 14 amino acids. Trimming shortened V by 1 base and J by 1 base, and 8 bases separated the two germline ends. CDR3 bases: TGCGCCAGCAGCCAAGGACCGGGATCCTACGAGCAGTACGTC. It is translated as CASSQGPGSYEQYV.

The J gene is TRBJ2-7, the V gene TRBV29-1; D is unresolved. The CDR3 is 13 amino acids. V was trimmed by 4 bases and J by 7 bases, leaving 17 bases between them. CDR1 is SQVTM and CDR2 is ANQGSEA in the germline V gene. CDR3 in DNA: TGCAGCGTTGCCGGAAAACTGACGTGGGAGCAGTACTTC. It yields the protein CSVAGKLTWEQYF.

This clone was detected only once. The chain is built from TRBV6-1 and TRBJ2-5, with D possibly being TRBD1 (5 bases). Germline CDR1 and CDR2: MNHNS and SASEGT. The CDR3 contains 17 residues. V was trimmed by 2 bases and J by 4 bases, leaving 20 bases between them. The CDR3: CASSEHRAGYGGETQYF. The DNA of the CDR3 is TGTGCCAGCAGTGAACATAGAGCAGGGTACGGTGGAGAGACCCAGTACTTC.

The genes are TRBV6-5 and TRBJ1-3; no reliable D call. This CDR3 has 13 residues. Germline-derived CDR1 and CDR2 are MNHEY and SVGAGI. Trimming took 0 bases from V and 8 from J, leaving 8 bases between them. Here the CDR3 reads CASSYSIGDTIYF. The CDR3 coding sequence is TGTGCCAGCAGTTACTCGATTGGGGACACCATATATTTT.

The chain couples TRBV5-6 to TRBJ1-1; 9 nucleotides match TRBD1. The CDR3 covers 14 residues. Germline V gene lookup returns CDR1 SGHDT and CDR2 YYEEEE. V shed 5 bases, J shed 1 base, and the junction held 3 bases outside the gene matches. In nucleotides, the CDR3 is TGTGCCAGCAGTGGGGGACAGGGGAACACTGAAGCTTTCTTT. Translated, it gives CASSGGQGNTEAFF.

The J gene is TRBJ2-3, the V gene TRBV4-2; unclear D gene. The germline V gene has CDR1 LGHNA and CDR2 YNFKEQ. The ends were cut back, 0 bases at V and 4 bases at J, with 11 bases in the middle. The CDR3 has 15 amino acids. The CDR3 loop is CASSQDLDAPDTQYF. The CDR3 nucleotides are TGTGCCAGCAGCCAAGATCTTGACGCGCCAGATACGCAGTATTTT.

V and J are TRBV7-6 and TRBJ2-5, with a tentative D call TRBD2 (5 bases). CDR1 is SGHVS, CDR2 FNYEAQ, per germline. With 4 bases removed from V and 3 bases from J, the gap between germline ends came to 9 bases. This CDR3 is built from 13 residues. DNA of the CDR3: TGTGCCAGCAGCTCCGGGATAGAAGAGACCCAGTACTTC. The encoded protein is CASSSGIEETQYF. The entire variable domain, with the rest obtained from reference TRBV7-6 and TRBJ2-5, is as follows: GAGVSQSPRYKVTKRGQDVALRCDPISGHVSLYWYRQALGQGPEFLTYFNYEAQQDKSGLPNDRFSAERPEGSISTLTIQRTEQRDSAMYRCASSSGIEETQYFGPGTRLLVL.

V and J are TRBV6-4 and TRBJ1-2; no definite D call. V lost 6 bases, J lost 2 bases, and 16 bases lay in between. The CDR3 contains 15 residues. CDR1 is MRHNA, CDR2 SNTAGT, per germline. CDR3 sequence (DNA): TGTGCCAGCAGCTCGGACTCCACGGTCAACTATGGCTACACCTTC. This sequence encodes CASSSDSTVNYGYTF.

The chain couples TRBV5-4 to TRBJ2-3; 7 bases map to TRBD1. CDR1 and CDR2 (germline): SGHNT, YYREEE (reference sequence). V shed 4 bases and J 5 bases; nucleotides not matched to a gene: 7. The CDR3 has 14 amino acids. For the CDR3, the DNA is TGTGCCAGCAGCCATGGGACAGACCGAGATACGCAGTATTTT. Protein sequence: CASSHGTDRDTQYF. Based on the CDR3 plus reference TRBV5-4 and TRBJ2-3, the full variable domain is ETGVTQSPTHLIKTRGQQVTLRCSSQSGHNTVSWYQQALGQGPQFIFQYYREEENGRGNFPPRFSGLQFPNYSSELNVNALELDDSALYLCASSHGTDRDTQYFGPGTRLTVL.

The rearrangement joins TRBV4-3 to TRBJ1-1; TRBD1 might be the D (5 bases). The germline CDR1 and CDR2 sequences are LGHNA and YSLEER. This CDR3 spans 14 amino acids. V lost 4 bases, J lost 3 bases, and 12 bases lay in between. The CDR3 protein is CASSRLGVDTEAFF. DNA for the CDR3: TGCGCCAGCAGCCGATTAGGGGTGGACACTGAAGCTTTCTTT.

This chain links TRBV3-1 (or the pseudogene TRBV3-2) with TRBJ1-2; maybe TRBD1 (6 bases). The germline gives CDR1 LGHDT, CDR2 YNNKEL (reference sequence). Trimming stripped 6 bases from V and 0 bases from J, with 20 bases between. The CDR3 sequence is 17 residues long. The CDR3 DNA reads TGTGCCAGCAGGAAGGAGGGACACAGCTTAACTAACTATGGCTACACCTTC. Amino acids: CASRKEGHSLTNYGYTF.

This chain connects TRBV6-5 to TRBJ1-2; D might be TRBD1 (6 bases). V shed 10 bases and J shed 6 bases, with 21 bases lying between them. Germline V lookup: CDR1 MNHEY, CDR2 SVGAGI. This CDR3 is built from 14 residues. In nucleotides, the CDR3 is TGTGCCACATTCACCCAGGGGCGGGAGAATGGCTACACCTTC. It encodes CATFTQGRENGYTF.

In its sample, this clone was seen a few times. V gene TRBV11-2 combines with J gene TRBJ1-6, with D perhaps TRBD1 (5 bases). Germline V gene data show CDR1 as SGHAT and CDR2 as FQNNGV. Trimming stripped 1 base from V and 9 bases from J, with 16 bases between. The CDR3 extends over 16 amino acids. The CDR3 sequence is CASSLAEDIRGSPLHF. CDR3 sequence (DNA): TGTGCCAGCAGCTTAGCGGAGGACATTCGTGGTTCACCCCTCCACTTT.

This clone was seen a single time. The V call is TRBV2, the J call TRBJ2-3; 8 nucleotides match TRBD1. After removal of 5 bases from V and 0 bases from J, the junction contained 7 bases not matched to a gene. This CDR3 is built from 16 residues. Looked up from germline, CDR1 is SNHLY and CDR2 is FYNNEI. This CDR3 is CASSLTGGPSTDTQYF. Here the CDR3 DNA reads TGTGCCAGCAGTTTAACAGGGGGGCCTAGCACAGATACGCAGTATTTT.

The V call is TRBV5-4, the J call TRBJ1-1, with TRBD1 identical over 12 bases. V shed 4 bases, J shed 4 bases, and the junction held 8 bases outside the gene matches. CDR1 is SGHNT, CDR2 YYREEE, per germline (reference sequence). The CDR3 totals 16 residues. CDR3 residues: CASSPPGTGGGTEAFF. DNA for the CDR3: TGTGCCAGCAGCCCTCCCGGGACAGGGGGCGGCACTGAAGCTTTCTTT.

V usage is TRBV7-9 and J usage is TRBJ1-1; D unclear. Trimming stripped 6 bases from V and 1 base from J, with 9 bases between. The CDR3 runs to 13 residues. Germline assignment: CDR1 SEHNR and CDR2 FQNEAQ (reference sequence). This CDR3 reads CASRTGSNTEAFF. The CDR3 nucleotides are TGTGCCAGCAGGACCGGATCGAACACTGAAGCTTTCTTT.

The chain recombines TRBV6-5 with TRBJ2-1; 7 bases agree with TRBD2. The V and J ends lost 4 bases and 7 bases, in that order; junction bases with no gene match: 10. Germline V CDR1 and CDR2: MNHEY, SVGAGI. This CDR3 has 15 amino acids. CDR3 region: CASSFQGLGTNEQFF. CDR3 bases: TGTGCCAGCAGTTTCCAAGGACTAGGTACGAATGAGCAGTTCTTC.